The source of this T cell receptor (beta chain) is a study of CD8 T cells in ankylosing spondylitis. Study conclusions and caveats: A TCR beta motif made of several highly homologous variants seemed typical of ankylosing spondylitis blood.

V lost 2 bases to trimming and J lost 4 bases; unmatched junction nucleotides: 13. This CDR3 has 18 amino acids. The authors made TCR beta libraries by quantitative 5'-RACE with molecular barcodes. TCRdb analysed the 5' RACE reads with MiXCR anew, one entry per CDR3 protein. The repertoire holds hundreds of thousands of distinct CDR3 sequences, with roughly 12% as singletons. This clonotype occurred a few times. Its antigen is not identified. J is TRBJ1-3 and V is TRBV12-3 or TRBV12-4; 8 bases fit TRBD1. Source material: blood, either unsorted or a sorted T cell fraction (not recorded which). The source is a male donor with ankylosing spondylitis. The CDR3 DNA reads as TGTGCCAGCAGTTTAACCTTTTTTGGGCCAGGGGGCGGAAACACCATATATTTT. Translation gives CASSLTFFGPGGGNTIYF.